A single TCR beta chain is shown here with its context. What it binds is not known. The sample is drawn from a study of CD8 T cells in Susac syndrome. Study observations and caveats: The CD4+ T cell repertoires, which came from Susac syndrome patients, showed no sign of clonal expansion. It was acknowledged in the study that the number of individuals who were included in its TCR sequencing and HLA analysis was relatively small.

The CDR3 loop spans 17 amino acids. The V gene lost 2 bases and the J gene lost 9 bases, with 20 bases spanning the gap. Germline V gives CDR1 SGHDN, CDR2 FVKESK. The recently defined diagnostic criteria for definite or probable disease were met by the Susac syndrome patients. CD8+ and CD4+ T cells were negatively isolated; TEMRA cells were FACS-enriched. The authors reverse transcribed 0.5 to 1 ug RNA with random hexamers. TCRdb ran MiXCR on the immunoSEQ multiplex PCR reads and lists one entry per CDR3 protein. The data show over 150,000 distinct CDR3 sequences, with 90% to 97% seen just once and around 0.12% held by the top ten.

The sequence derives from a human donor with Susac syndrome. The chain carries TRBV14 and TRBJ1-6; weak D call: TRBD1 (5 bases). Sequencing was performed on CD4+ T cells from PBMCs. The CDR3 loop is CASSQHRDQQIGSPLHF. The CDR3 nucleotides read TGTGCCAGCAGCCAACACCGGGACCAGCAGATAGGTTCACCCCTCCACTTT.